This TCR beta chain was sequenced for a study of T cell clones after liver transplantation. The wider study: In this trial, immunosuppression withdrawal was attempted within 2 years of liver transplant.

The study, taken as a whole, reports: In most of the 8 subjects, circulating graft-donor-reactive CD4 TCRbeta sequences fell significantly after transplant. In two subjects, few donor cells limited the measurable donor-reactive repertoire.

Repertoires were generated with immunoSEQ multiplex PCR, while TCRdb's copy carries only in-frame clones and drops some. The repertoire has more than 95,000 clones, around 86% of them found once; the top ten carry about 0.89%. As regards this clone: Antigen specificity is unknown.

The CDR3 contains 15 residues. Trimming left V 2 bases short and J 0 bases short, with 7 bases between. CDR1 and CDR2 from the germline V gene are KGHSH and LQKENI. The sequence derives from a human donor who received a liver transplant. The sequences come from CD4+ T cells from blood, collected before liver transplant. The chain has TRBV18 and TRBJ2-2; D is unclear. CDR3 nucleotide sequence: TGTGCCAGCTCACCATGGGCCACGAACACCGGGGAGCTGTTTTTT. Its protein product is CASSPWATNTGELFF.